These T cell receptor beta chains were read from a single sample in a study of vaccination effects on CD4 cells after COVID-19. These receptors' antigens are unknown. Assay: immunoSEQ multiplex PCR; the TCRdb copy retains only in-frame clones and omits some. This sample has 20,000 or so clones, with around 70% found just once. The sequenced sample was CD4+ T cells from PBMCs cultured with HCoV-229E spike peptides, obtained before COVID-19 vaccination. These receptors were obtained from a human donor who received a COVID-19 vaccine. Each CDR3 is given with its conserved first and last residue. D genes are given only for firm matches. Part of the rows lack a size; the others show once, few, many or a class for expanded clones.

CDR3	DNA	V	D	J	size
CASSAQGAALVPSPLHF	TGTGCCAGTAGCGCCCAGGGAGCTGCCCTCGTCCCTTCACCCCTCCACTTT	TRBV19	-	TRBJ1-6	few
CASSPGIPRYEQYF	TGCGCCAGCAGTCCGGGGATCCCCCGCTACGAGCAGTACTTC	TRBV23-1	-	TRBJ2-7	once
CASSLFGGEYNEQFF	TGTGCCAGCAGCTTATTTGGGGGCGAGTACAATGAGCAGTTCTTC	TRBV11-2	-	TRBJ2-1	-
CASTPGGRVQETQYF	TGTGCCAGCACCCCTGGTGGTCGGGTCCAAGAGACCCAGTACTTC	TRBV9	-	TRBJ2-5	-
CASRAGPGEQYF	TGTGCCAGCAGGGCCGGACCCGGCGAGCAGTACTTC	TRBV6-5	-	TRBJ2-7	-
CASSRTGNTGELFF	TGTGCCAGCAGCCGGACGGGCAACACCGGGGAGCTGTTTTTT	TRBV13	-	TRBJ2-2	-
CAWSVRSNQPQHF	TGTGCCTGGAGTGTACGTAGCAATCAGCCCCAGCATTTT	TRBV30	-	TRBJ1-5	-
CASSQEALGYTF	TGTGCCAGCAGCCAAGAGGCGTTGGGCTACACCTTC	TRBV3-1/TRBV3-2	-	TRBJ1-2	-
CASTRTGAATEAFF	TGTGCCAGCACTCGAACAGGGGCTGCCACTGAAGCTTTCTTT	TRBV6-5	TRBD1	TRBJ1-1	-
CASSEAWEANYGYTF	TGTGCCAGCAGTGAAGCATGGGAAGCTAACTATGGCTACACCTTC	TRBV2	-	TRBJ1-2	-
CSVFRTSSTEAFF	TGCAGCGTTTTCAGGACATCAAGCACTGAAGCTTTCTTT	TRBV29-1	-	TRBJ1-1	-
CASRHPGLAGGGTHTDTQYF	TGTGCCAGCCGCCATCCGGGACTAGCGGGAGGGGGGACTCACACAGATACGCAGTATTTT	TRBV27	TRBD2	TRBJ2-3	-
CASSHLLARSYEQYF	TGTGCCAGCAGCCACCTGCTAGCGCGATCCTACGAGCAGTACTTC	TRBV3-1/TRBV3-2	-	TRBJ2-7	-
CASSLTGGNQPQHF	TGTGCCAGCAGTTTGACAGGGGGCAATCAGCCCCAGCATTTT	TRBV28	TRBD1	TRBJ1-5	-
CASSFVSGETQYF	TGTGCCAGCAGTTTTGTAAGCGGAGAGACCCAGTACTTC	TRBV12-3/TRBV12-4	-	TRBJ2-5	-
CASSQVDMGWVNQPQHF	TGCGCCAGCAGCCAAGTCGATATGGGGTGGGTCAATCAGCCCCAGCATTTT	TRBV4-1	-	TRBJ1-5	few
CASSQEGGGGPGELFF	TGCGCCAGCAGCCAAGAGGGCGGGGGGGGCCCCGGGGAGCTGTTTTTT	TRBV4-1	TRBD2	TRBJ2-2	once
CASSASGTSGKYSYNEQFF	TGTGCCAGCAGCGCCTCCGGGACTAGCGGGAAATACTCCTACAATGAGCAGTTCTTC	TRBV5-6	TRBD2	TRBJ2-1	few
CASSPLQRAYEQYF	TGTGCCAGCAGTCCACTCCAGCGGGCCTACGAGCAGTACTTC	TRBV27	-	TRBJ2-7	-
CASKYTMSTEAFF	TGTGCCAGCAAGTATACCATGTCTACTGAAGCTTTCTTT	TRBV27	-	TRBJ1-1	-
CASSPTAMTGANYGYTF	TGTGCCAGCAGCCCAACCGCGATGACAGGGGCTAACTATGGCTACACCTTC	TRBV14	TRBD1	TRBJ1-2	-
CASSYGTPSGGEQYF	TGTGCCAGCAGTTACGGAACTCCGAGTGGGGGGGAGCAGTACTTC	TRBV6-6	-	TRBJ2-7	-
CASSTGGSTYEQYF	TGTGCCAGTAGTACTGGGGGATCAACCTACGAGCAGTACTTC	TRBV19	-	TRBJ2-7	-
CASSRPGREKLFF	TGTGCCAGCAGCAGACCGGGCAGGGAAAAACTGTTTTTT	TRBV6-5	-	TRBJ1-4	-
CASSPWTGVSNEQYF	TGCGCCAGCAGCCCCTGGACAGGGGTTAGCAACGAGCAGTACTTC	TRBV4-1	TRBD1	TRBJ2-7	-
CSVAGWLNNEQFF	TGCAGCGTCGCCGGTTGGCTAAACAATGAGCAGTTCTTC	TRBV29-1	-	TRBJ2-1	-
CASSPDAGGRETQYF	TGTGCCAGCTCACCAGACGCGGGAGGGCGAGAGACCCAGTACTTC	TRBV18	TRBD2	TRBJ2-5	once
CASSTTSGSVYEQFF	TGTGCCAGCAGCACCACTAGCGGGAGTGTCTATGAGCAGTTCTTC	TRBV5-6	TRBD2	TRBJ2-1	once
CASSGRQGANMSNQPQHF	TGTGCCAGCAGTGGACGACAGGGGGCAAATATGAGCAATCAGCCCCAGCATTTT	TRBV25-1	TRBD1	TRBJ1-5	-
CASNQFGGYEQYF	TGCGCCAGCAACCAGTTTGGGGGATACGAGCAGTACTTC	TRBV5-1	-	TRBJ2-7	-
CASRQTGLLRAFF	TGCGCCAGCAGGCAGACAGGTCTATTGAGGGCTTTCTTT	TRBV5-1	-	TRBJ1-1	-
CAWNSGRAGNTIYF	TGTGCCTGGAATAGCGGCAGGGCTGGAAACACCATATATTTT	TRBV30	-	TRBJ1-3	few
CASSYRGALDSPRYNEQFF	TGTGCCAGCTCTTATAGGGGGGCGCTTGATAGCCCCCGCTACAATGAGCAGTTCTTC	TRBV28	-	TRBJ2-1	-
CASSVRTGGLGANVLTF	TGTGCCAGCTCGGTCCGGACAGGGGGCCTTGGGGCCAACGTCCTGACTTTC	TRBV18	TRBD1	TRBJ2-6	-
CASSLGYTSGSTDTQYF	TGCGCCAGCAGCTTGGGATATACTAGCGGAAGCACAGATACGCAGTATTTT	TRBV5-1	TRBD2	TRBJ2-3	-
CASQDRGHSDTQYF	TGTGCCAGCCAAGACAGGGGGCACTCAGATACGCAGTATTTT	TRBV25-1	TRBD1	TRBJ2-3	-
CAWSRHSGNTIYF	TGTGCCTGGAGTCGACACTCTGGAAACACCATATATTTT	TRBV30	-	TRBJ1-3	-
CASSLGQGSSEAFF	TGTGCCAGCAGCCTAGGACAGGGCAGCTCTGAAGCTTTCTTT	TRBV11-2	TRBD1	TRBJ1-1	few
CASSAGAGQGYEQYF	TGTGCCAGCAGCGCCGGAGCAGGTCAGGGCTACGAGCAGTACTTC	TRBV9	-	TRBJ2-7	-
CASSQTDSIFSSTGELFF	TGTGCCAGCAGCCAGACGGACAGTATTTTTTCGAGCACCGGGGAGCTGTTTTTT	TRBV4-2	-	TRBJ2-2	-
CASSRDRGDQETQYF	TGTGCCAGCAGCCGGGACAGGGGTGACCAAGAGACCCAGTACTTC	TRBV2	TRBD1	TRBJ2-5	-
CASSQGGGTVEKLFF	TGTGCCAGCAGCCAAGGGGGCGGGACGGTGGAAAAACTGTTTTTT	TRBV3-1/TRBV3-2	-	TRBJ1-4	-
CASGKTPNYGYTF	TGTGCCAGCGGTAAGACTCCTAACTATGGCTACACCTTC	TRBV12-3/TRBV12-4	-	TRBJ1-2	-
CASSLGYIAGPTTDTQYF	TGTGCCAGCAGCTTAGGTTACATCGCGGGTCCAACGACAGATACGCAGTATTTT	TRBV11-2	-	TRBJ2-3	-
CASSLDRGAYNEQFF	TGTGCCAGCAGCTTAGATAGGGGAGCCTACAATGAGCAGTTCTTC	TRBV11-2	-	TRBJ2-1	medium-sized
CASSQESVGWLLRETQYF	TGTGCCAGCAGCCAAGAATCGGTGGGCTGGCTCCTCCGAGAGACCCAGTACTTC	TRBV3-1/TRBV3-2	-	TRBJ2-5	-
CASSQSNWEGIQETQYF	TGTGCCAGCAGCCAATCTAATTGGGAGGGGATACAAGAGACCCAGTACTTC	TRBV11-2	TRBD2	TRBJ2-5	-
CASSLGQRNTEAFF	TGTGCCAGCTCGCTGGGACAGAGGAACACTGAAGCTTTCTTT	TRBV18	TRBD1	TRBJ1-1	few
CACGTVVYNSPLHF	TGTGCCTGTGGTACGGTCGTGTATAATTCACCCCTCCACTTT	TRBV30	-	TRBJ1-6	once
CASSLGTGGSVSGANVLTF	TGCGCCAGCAGCTTGGGGACAGGTGGGTCTGTATCTGGGGCCAACGTCCTGACTTTC	TRBV5-1	TRBD1	TRBJ2-6	-
CASSSQRGWEQYF	TGCGCCAGCAGCTCCCAACGGGGGTGGGAGCAGTATTTT	TRBV5-1	-	TRBJ2-3	-
CASSESTANGEQYF	TGCGCCAGCAGTGAGTCAACAGCCAACGGCGAGCAGTACTTC	TRBV10-1	-	TRBJ2-7	-
CASSLRRTEAYEQYF	TGTGCCAGCAGCTTACGCAGGACAGAGGCCTACGAGCAGTACTTC	TRBV7-8	-	TRBJ2-7	-
CASSPGQVGNQPQHF	TGTGCCAGTAGTCCCGGACAGGTAGGCAATCAGCCCCAGCATTTT	TRBV19	TRBD1	TRBJ1-5	-